This T cell receptor (beta chain) appears in the sequencing data of a study of blood T cells in healthy people across ages. Overall study results and limits: Diversity of TCR beta per million T cells declined in a roughly linear way with age. Whereas aged donors had fewer naive CD4+ cells, long-lived donors had more of them and higher diversity.

The authors ran a second PCR of about 7 to 11 cycles using a sample-barcoded 5' primer and a J-beta primer mix. CDR3-containing paired-end reads numbered at least 2.5 million in each sample. One entry per CDR3 protein, called by TCRdb with MiXCR from the 5' RACE reads. In the table there are about a million distinct CDR3 sequences, less than 45% of which are singletons. For this clonotype: Antigen specificity is unknown.

The study drew donors from healthy Caucasian individuals in Russia aged roughly 6 to 100. CDR3 length: 14 residues. Looked up from germline, CDR1 is MNHNY and CDR2 is SVGAGI (reference sequence). J was trimmed by 1 base and V by 10 bases; bases with no gene match: 6. The chain combines TRBV6-6 with TRBJ1-2; the match to TRBD1 covers 10 bases. The specimen sequenced was blood. This sequence was found in a man aged 18-30 years in good health. The CDR3 bases are TGTGCCATCGGGACAGGGGCCAGTAACTATGGCTACACCTTC. This sequence encodes CAIGTGASNYGYTF.